A single sample is the source of the 18 T cell receptor beta chains below, sequenced in a study of blood T cell repertoires in COVID-19. The repertoire was sequenced with immunoSEQ multiplex PCR; TCRdb's copy has only in-frame clones and lacks some. The data contain approximately 210,000 clones, roughly nine tenths of them singletons. Sequenced: peripheral blood. These receptors were obtained from a woman in her seventies with acute or convalescent COVID-19.

The chain has TRBV10-3 and TRBJ1-1; D perhaps matches TRBD1 (6 bases). The length of the CDR3 is 14 residues. With 6 bases removed from V and 4 bases from J, the gap between germline ends came to 15 bases. Germline V gene data show CDR1 as ENHRY and CDR2 as SYGVKD. The chain's CDR3 is CAISQGRGSTEAFF. CDR3 sequence (DNA): TGTGCCATCAGCCAGGGGCGGGGGAGCACTGAAGCTTTCTTT.

In its sample, this clone was seen once. The V call is TRBV6-5, the J call TRBJ1-1; D is possibly TRBD1 (5 bases). Germline loops: CDR1 MNHEY, CDR2 SVGAGI. The CDR3 is 14 residues long. V gave up 6 bases and J gave up 5 bases, with 16 bases separating them. CDR3 sequence (DNA): TGTGCCAGCAGGACGGGGGGTAGAGAGACTGAAGCTTTCTTT. Protein product: CASRTGGRETEAFF.

The J gene is TRBJ2-2, the V gene TRBV2; the match to TRBD1 covers 7 bases. CDR1 is SNHLY and CDR2 is FYNNEI in the germline V gene. V trimming: 7 bases; J trimming: 1 base; junction bases outside the gene matches: 3. CDR3 size: 14 residues. CDR3 residues: CASNRQGNTGELFF. The CDR3, as DNA: TGTGCCAGCAATAGACAGGGGAACACCGGGGAGCTGTTTTTT.

The chain carries TRBV5-4 and TRBJ2-4; 14 bases map to TRBD2. Germline-derived CDR1 and CDR2 are SGHNT and YYREEE (reference sequence). J was trimmed by 2 bases and V by 0 bases; bases with no gene match: 4. This CDR3 has 18 amino acids. CDR3: CASSLAGTSGRTKNIQYF. The CDR3 coding sequence is TGTGCCAGCAGCTTGGCCGGGACTAGCGGGAGAACCAAAAACATTCAGTACTTC.

The V gene is TRBV11-2, the J gene TRBJ1-3; D is unresolved. The germline V gene encodes CDR1 SGHAT and CDR2 FQNNGV. CDR3 length: 15 amino acids. V lost 5 bases and J 0 bases, leaving 11 bases between the germline ends. The CDR3 loop reads CASSLLGFSGNTIYF. The CDR3 coding sequence is TGTGCCAGCAGCCTACTAGGCTTCTCTGGAAACACCATATATTTT.

The chain has TRBV6-1 and TRBJ1-1; D gene unclear. CDR1 and CDR2 (germline): MNHNS, SASEGT. The germline V and J ends were trimmed by 3 bases and 0 bases, with 8 bases remaining between them. The CDR3 extends over 14 amino acids. The CDR3 bases are TGTGCCAGCAGTGATGAGGGAATGAACACTGAAGCTTTCTTT. Its protein is CASSDEGMNTEAFF.

CDR3 residues: CASGRGGRSTDTQYF. CDR3 DNA: TGTGCCAGCGGCCGGGGGGGCCGAAGCACAGATACGCAGTATTTT. The genes are TRBV2 and TRBJ2-3, with 8 nucleotides matching TRBD2. V was pared by 8 bases and J by 0 bases, with 7 bases of the junction left unmatched. Germline loops: CDR1 SNHLY, CDR2 FYNNEI. The CDR3 runs to 15 residues.

In its sample, this clone was seen a few times. This chain uses TRBV28 with TRBJ2-7; 7 bases fit TRBD2. This CDR3 has 16 residues. V gave up 2 bases and J gave up 2 bases; unmatched junction bases: 9. Germline CDR1 and CDR2: MDHEN and SYDVKM. Here the CDR3 DNA reads TGTGCCAGCAGTTTACCCATAGTAAGCGGGGCCTACGAGCAGTACTTC. It translates to CASSLPIVSGAYEQYF.

This chain joins TRBV2 and TRBJ2-3; TRBD2 might be the D (6 bases). V shed 4 bases and J shed 10 bases, with 12 bases lying between them. The CDR3 extends over 12 amino acids. CDR1 SNHLY and CDR2 FYNNEI come from the germline V gene. CDR3 residues: CASSVTSGAQYF. CDR3 nucleotides: TGTGCCAGCAGTGTCACTTCGGGAGCGCAGTATTTT.

The chain recombines TRBV24-1 with TRBJ2-7; 9 nucleotides agree with TRBD2. V dropped 3 bases and J dropped 0; count of bases not matched to a gene: 2. Germline-derived CDR1 and CDR2 are KGHDR and SFDVKD. CDR3 length: 15 residues. The CDR3 here is CATSDSSGSSYEQYF. The CDR3 bases are TGTGCCACCAGTGATAGTAGCGGGAGCTCCTACGAGCAGTACTTC.

There are a few counts of this clone. The chain links TRBV5-5 to TRBJ2-7, with 7 bases aligning to TRBD1. This CDR3 region has 13 residues. The trim removed 0 bases at V and 4 bases at J, leaving 1 base unmatched. The germline gives CDR1 SGHKS, CDR2 YYEKEE (reference sequence). The CDR3 sequence: CASSLEGQYEQYF. The CDR3 DNA reads TGTGCCAGCAGCTTGGAGGGACAGTACGAGCAGTACTTC.

The chain employs TRBV6-2 or TRBV6-3 and TRBJ2-3, with TRBD2 identical over 9 bases. V lost 2 bases and J lost 2; bases outside the gene matches: 5. Looked up from germline, CDR1 is MNHEY and CDR2 is SVGEGT. The CDR3 runs to 16 residues. CDR3 protein: CASSYTAGGITDTQYF. CDR3 DNA: TGTGCCAGCAGTTACACGGCGGGAGGGATCACAGATACGCAGTATTTT.

This clone came up once. J is TRBJ1-3 and V is TRBV19; unclear D gene. This CDR3 spans 16 amino acids. CDR1 and CDR2 (germline): LNHDA, SQIVND (reference sequence). V was shortened by 2 bases and J by 2 bases, with 13 bases between the two germline ends. The chain's CDR3 is CASSIRPRGAGNTIYF. For the CDR3, the DNA is TGTGCCAGTAGTATAAGACCCCGGGGAGCTGGAAACACCATATATTTT.

The V and J genes are TRBV5-4 and TRBJ2-7, with 10 positions matching TRBD1. The CDR3 covers 15 residues. V lost 4 bases, J lost 7 bases, and 11 bases stayed unmatched. The germline gives CDR1 SGHNT, CDR2 YYREEE (reference sequence). CDR3 coding DNA: TGTGCCAGCAGCCGTGCCGGGACAGGGGTCGAAGAGCAGTACTTC. This encodes CASSRAGTGVEEQYF.

Of note for this clone: One end of the junction is discordant with germline, which a read error may explain. The rearrangement joins TRBV3-1 (or the pseudogene TRBV3-2) to TRBJ2-4; a possible D gene is TRBD2 (6 bases). CDR3 length: 15 amino acids. Germline CDR1 LGHDT, CDR2 YNNKEL (reference sequence). The chain's CDR3 is CASGQGRLLGGIQYF. The DNA for the CDR3 is TGTGCCAGCGGCCAAGGGAGACTCCTCGGGGGCATTCAGTACTTC.

The rearrangement uses TRBV7-9 and TRBJ2-7, with 7 nucleotides matching TRBD2. V shed 5 bases and J 2 bases; nucleotides not matched to a gene: 12. The CDR3 covers 16 residues. CDR1 is SEHNR, CDR2 FQNEAQ, per germline (reference sequence). This CDR3 is CASSQLNSGRPYEQYF. CDR3 sequence (DNA): TGTGCCAGCAGCCAACTAAATAGCGGGCGGCCCTACGAGCAGTACTTC.

CDR3 residues: CASMTLQGTEAFF. CDR3 DNA sequence: TGTGCCAGCATGACATTGCAGGGCACTGAAGCTTTCTTT. The gene calls are TRBV6-5 and TRBJ1-1, with D perhaps TRBD1 (5 bases). V was trimmed by 7 bases and J by 4 bases, leaving 13 bases between them. Germline values: CDR1 MNHEY, CDR2 SVGAGI. This CDR3 spans 13 amino acids.

The chain uses TRBV28 and TRBJ2-7; TRBD2 agrees at 10 bases. Per germline, CDR1 MDHEN and CDR2 SYDVKM. CDR3 length equals 19 residues. V was pared by 6 bases and J by 2 bases, with 19 bases of the junction left unmatched. Here the CDR3 DNA reads TGTGCCAGCAGCCGAGACCCGAGACTAGCGGGTGCCAGCCCCTACGAGCAGTACTTC. This codes for CASSRDPRLAGASPYEQYF. The full variable domain, completed using reference TRBV28 and TRBJ2-7, is DVKVTQSSRYLVKRTGEKVFLECVQDMDHENMFWYRQDPGLGLRLIYFSYDVKMKEKGDIPEGYSVSREKKERFSLILESASTNQTSMYLCASSRDPRLAGASPYEQYFGPGTRLTVT.